The present T cell receptor beta chain was sequenced within a study of shared clonotypes between healthy human individuals. Study-wide background: Donor ages ranged 18 to 49 years: a couple of women, a few men. Each donor contributed plates that comprised three CD4 naive, three CD4 memory, two CD8 naive and one CD8 memory.

Naive CD8 cells lacked CD45RO, underwent positive selection for CCR7 and left out terminally differentiated effector memory CD45RA+ cells. The repertoire was sequenced with immunoSEQ multiplex PCR; TCRdb's copy has only in-frame clones and lacks some. This sample yields about 700,000 clones, of which about 90% are seen a single time; approximately 24% belongs to the top ten. With 2 bases clipped from V and 3 bases from J, the junction kept 6 bases outside the gene matches. The germline gives CDR1 MNHEY, CDR2 SVGAGI. The CDR3 runs to 15 residues. The TCR was taken from a man aged 30 to 45 in good health. The source material was naive CD8+ T cells sorted from blood. The chain employs TRBV6-5 and TRBJ1-2; 7 bases match TRBD1. Here the CDR3 reads CASSYEGGGHYGYTF. CDR3 in DNA: TGTGCCAGCAGTTACGAGGGAGGGGGCCACTATGGCTACACCTTC.